This TCR beta chain was obtained from a study of early T cells in non-severe SARS-CoV-2 infection. Study overall: Chains were unpaired, as sequencing was done on bulk RNA from unsorted whole blood.

TCRdb redid the calling of the 5' RACE reads with MiXCR, one entry per CDR3 protein. In the table there are about 20,000 distinct CDR3 sequences, under 4.5% of which are singletons. The V end was cut by 1 base, the J end by 6 bases, with 13 bases between. Germline values: CDR1 SGHNT, CDR2 YYREEE (reference sequence). This CDR3 has 15 residues. General study points: The study's VDJdb matching favored anti-spike CD8 responses and missed private and CD4 specificities.

This clonotype appeared many times. What it binds is unknown. The TCR comes from an adult who was a healthcare worker with PCR-confirmed SARS-CoV-2 infection or an uninfected control (not recorded which). Sequenced: whole blood. This rearrangement joins TRBV5-4 to TRBJ2-2; D may be TRBD2 (5 bases). In DNA, the CDR3 is TGTGCCAGCAGCTTGTCTAGCCTACAGCCCGGGGAGCTGTTTTTT. This encodes CASSLSSLQPGELFF.